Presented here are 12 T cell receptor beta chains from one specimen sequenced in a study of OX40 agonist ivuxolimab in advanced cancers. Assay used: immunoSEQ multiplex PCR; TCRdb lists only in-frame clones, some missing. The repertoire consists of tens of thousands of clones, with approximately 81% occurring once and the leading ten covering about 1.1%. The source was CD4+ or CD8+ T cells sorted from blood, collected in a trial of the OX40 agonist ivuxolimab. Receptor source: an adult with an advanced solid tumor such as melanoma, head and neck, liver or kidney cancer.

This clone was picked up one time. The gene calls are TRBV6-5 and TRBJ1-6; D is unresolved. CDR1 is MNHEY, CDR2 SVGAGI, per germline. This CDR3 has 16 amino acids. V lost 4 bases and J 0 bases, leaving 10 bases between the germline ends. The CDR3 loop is CASSLDTSSYNSPLHF. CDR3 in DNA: TGTGCCAGCAGTTTGGATACTAGCTCCTATAATTCACCCCTCCACTTT.

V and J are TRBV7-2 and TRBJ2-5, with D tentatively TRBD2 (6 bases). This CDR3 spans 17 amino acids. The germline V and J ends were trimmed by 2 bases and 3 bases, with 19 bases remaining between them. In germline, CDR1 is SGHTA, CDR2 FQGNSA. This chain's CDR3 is CASSLIGGVWGKETQYF. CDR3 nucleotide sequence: TGTGCCAGCAGCTTAATCGGCGGGGTTTGGGGTAAAGAGACCCAGTACTTC.

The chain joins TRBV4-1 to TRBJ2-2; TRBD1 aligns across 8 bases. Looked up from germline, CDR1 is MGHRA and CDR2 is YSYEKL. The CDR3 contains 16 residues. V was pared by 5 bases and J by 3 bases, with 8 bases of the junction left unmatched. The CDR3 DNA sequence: TGCGCCAGCAGCGGATACAGGGGGGCGGACACCGGGGAGCTGTTTTTT. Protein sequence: CASSGYRGADTGELFF.

DNA of the CDR3: TGTGCCAGCAGCTCGAGGGACAGAAACTATGGCTACACCTTC. Translation: CASSSRDRNYGYTF. This rearrangement joins TRBV7-8 to TRBJ1-2; 7 nucleotides align to TRBD1. J was trimmed by 2 bases and V by 4 bases; bases with no gene match: 4. This CDR3 is 14 amino acids long. CDR1 and CDR2 (germline): SGHVS, FQNEAQ.

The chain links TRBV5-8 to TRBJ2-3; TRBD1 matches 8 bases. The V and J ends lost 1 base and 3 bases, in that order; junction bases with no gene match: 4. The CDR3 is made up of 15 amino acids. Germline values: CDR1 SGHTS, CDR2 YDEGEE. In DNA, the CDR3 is TGTGCCAGCAGCTTGTTCCAGGGGGCTACAGATACGCAGTATTTT. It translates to CASSLFQGATDTQYF.

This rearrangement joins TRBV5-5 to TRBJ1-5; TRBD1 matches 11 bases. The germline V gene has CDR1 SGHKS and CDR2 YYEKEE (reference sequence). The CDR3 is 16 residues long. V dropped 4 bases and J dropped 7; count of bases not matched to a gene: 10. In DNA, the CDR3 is TGTGCCAGCAGCGGCGGACAGGGGGCGCGAGGCCAGCCCCAGCATTTT. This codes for CASSGGQGARGQPQHF.

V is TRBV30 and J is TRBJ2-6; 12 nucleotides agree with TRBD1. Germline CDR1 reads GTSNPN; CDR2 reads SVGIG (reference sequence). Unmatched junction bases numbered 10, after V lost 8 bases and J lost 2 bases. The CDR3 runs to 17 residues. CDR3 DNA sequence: TGTGCCCACCGACGTGGGACAGGGGGCACTGGGGCCAACGTCCTGACTTTC. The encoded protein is CAHRRGTGGTGANVLTF.

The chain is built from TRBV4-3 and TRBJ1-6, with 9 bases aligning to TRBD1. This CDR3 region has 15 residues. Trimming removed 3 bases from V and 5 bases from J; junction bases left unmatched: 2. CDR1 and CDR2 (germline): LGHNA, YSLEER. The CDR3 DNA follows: TGCGCCAGCAGCCAGACAGGGGGAAATAATTCACCCCTCCACTTT. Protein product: CASSQTGGNNSPLHF.

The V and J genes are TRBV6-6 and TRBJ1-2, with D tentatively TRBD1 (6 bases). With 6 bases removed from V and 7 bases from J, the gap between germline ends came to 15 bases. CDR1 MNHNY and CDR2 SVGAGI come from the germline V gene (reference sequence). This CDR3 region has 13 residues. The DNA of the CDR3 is TGTGCCAGCAGAACAGGGACAATAGTTGGCTACACCTTC. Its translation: CASRTGTIVGYTF.

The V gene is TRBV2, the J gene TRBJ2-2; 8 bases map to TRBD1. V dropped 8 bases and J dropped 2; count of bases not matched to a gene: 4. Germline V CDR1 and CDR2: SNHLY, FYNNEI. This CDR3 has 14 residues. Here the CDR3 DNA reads TGTGCCAGCCAAACAGGGGGAAACACCGGGGAGCTGTTTTTT. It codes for CASQTGGNTGELFF.

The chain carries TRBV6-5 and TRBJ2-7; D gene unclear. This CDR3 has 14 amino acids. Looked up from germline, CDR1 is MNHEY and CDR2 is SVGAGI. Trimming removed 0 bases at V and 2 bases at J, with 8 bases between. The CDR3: CASSYSTGTYEQYF. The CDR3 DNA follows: TGTGCCAGCAGTTACTCGACCGGAACCTACGAGCAGTACTTC.

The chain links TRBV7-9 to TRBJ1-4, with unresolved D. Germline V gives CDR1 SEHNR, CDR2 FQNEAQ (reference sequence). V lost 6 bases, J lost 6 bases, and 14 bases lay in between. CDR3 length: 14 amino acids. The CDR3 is CASSSVDWDEKLFF. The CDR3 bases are TGTGCCAGCAGTTCAGTAGACTGGGATGAAAAACTGTTTTTT.